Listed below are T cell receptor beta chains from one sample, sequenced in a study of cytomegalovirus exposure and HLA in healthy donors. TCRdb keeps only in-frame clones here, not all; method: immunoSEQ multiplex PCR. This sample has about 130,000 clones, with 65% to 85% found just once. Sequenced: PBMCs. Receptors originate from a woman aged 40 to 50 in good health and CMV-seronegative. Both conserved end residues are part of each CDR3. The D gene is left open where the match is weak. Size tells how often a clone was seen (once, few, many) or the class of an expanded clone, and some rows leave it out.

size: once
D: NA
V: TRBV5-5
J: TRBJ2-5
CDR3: CASSLRGTEETQYF
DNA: TGTGCCAGCAGCTTGCGGGGAACGGAAGAGACCCAGTACTTC

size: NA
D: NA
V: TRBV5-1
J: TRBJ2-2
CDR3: CASSLAQATGELFF
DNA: TGCGCCAGCAGCTTGGCGCAGGCCACCGGGGAGCTGTTTTTT

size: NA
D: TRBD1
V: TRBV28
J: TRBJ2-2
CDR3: CASSSPRGDSYTGELFF
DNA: TGTGCCAGCAGTTCCCCACGTGGGGACAGCTACACCGGGGAGCTGTTTTTT

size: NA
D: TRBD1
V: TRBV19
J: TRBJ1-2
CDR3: CASTDRGEIYGYTF
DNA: TGTGCCAGTACAGACAGGGGGGAGATCTATGGCTACACCTTC

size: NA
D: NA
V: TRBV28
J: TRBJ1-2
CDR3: CASRVPNYGYTF
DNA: TGTGCCAGCCGCGTTCCTAACTATGGCTACACCTTC

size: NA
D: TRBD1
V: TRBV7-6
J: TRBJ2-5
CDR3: CASSSTGTGGTETQYF
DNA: TGTGCCAGCAGCTCGACCGGGACAGGGGGCACGGAGACCCAGTACTTC

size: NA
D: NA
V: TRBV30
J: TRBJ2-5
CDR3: CAWSVGGPQETQYF
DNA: TGTGCCTGGAGTGTGGGAGGACCTCAAGAGACCCAGTACTTC

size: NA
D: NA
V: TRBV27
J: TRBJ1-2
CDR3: CASSLQSTGLTVGGYTF
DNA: TGTGCCAGCAGTTTACAATCGACAGGTCTTACGGTCGGTGGCTACACCTTC

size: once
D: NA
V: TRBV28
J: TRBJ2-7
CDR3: CASTDSHEQYF
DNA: TGTGCCAGCACGGACAGTCACGAGCAGTACTTC

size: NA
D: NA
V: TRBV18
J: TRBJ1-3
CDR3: CASSPREGSSGNTIYF
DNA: TGTGCCAGCTCACCCAGGGAGGGGAGCTCTGGAAACACCATATATTTT

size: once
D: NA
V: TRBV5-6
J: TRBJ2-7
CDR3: CASSLGRSYEQYF
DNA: TGTGCCAGCAGCTTGGGCAGGTCCTACGAGCAGTACTTC

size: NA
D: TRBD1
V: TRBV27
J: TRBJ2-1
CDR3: CASSSTGGSSYNEQFF
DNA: TGTGCCAGCAGTTCGACAGGGGGAAGCTCCTACAATGAGCAGTTCTTC

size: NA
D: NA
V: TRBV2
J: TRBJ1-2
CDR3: CASSDVGLLNYGYTF
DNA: TGTGCCAGCAGTGATGTGGGGCTGCTTAACTATGGCTACACCTTC

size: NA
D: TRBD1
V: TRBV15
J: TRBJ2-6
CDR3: CATGRGQAFSGANVLTF
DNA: TGTGCCACCGGCAGGGGACAGGCATTCTCTGGGGCCAACGTCCTGACTTTC

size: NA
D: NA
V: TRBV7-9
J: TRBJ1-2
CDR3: CASSSDSNYGYTF
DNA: TGTGCCAGCAGCTCTGACAGTAACTATGGCTACACCTTC

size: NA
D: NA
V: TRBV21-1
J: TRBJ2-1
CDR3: CASSKKIAGANEQFF
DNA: TGTGCCAGCAGCAAAAAGATAGCGGGAGCCAATGAGCAGTTCTTC

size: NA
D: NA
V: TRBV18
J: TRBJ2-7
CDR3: CASSPTTSSYEQYF
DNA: TGTGCCAGCTCACCAACGACTAGCTCCTACGAGCAGTACTTC

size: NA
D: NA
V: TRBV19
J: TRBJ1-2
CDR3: CASRPRGGNYGYTF
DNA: TGTGCCAGCCGACCGAGAGGGGGAAACTATGGCTACACCTTC

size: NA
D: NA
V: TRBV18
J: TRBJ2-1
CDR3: CASAEGNEQFF
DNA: TGTGCCAGCGCAGAGGGCAATGAGCAGTTCTTC

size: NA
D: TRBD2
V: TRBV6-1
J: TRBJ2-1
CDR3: CASLLAGVREQFF
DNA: TGTGCCAGCCTACTAGCGGGAGTGAGGGAGCAGTTCTTC

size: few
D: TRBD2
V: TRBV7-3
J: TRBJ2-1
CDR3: CASSLNGRYGNEQFF
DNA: TGTGCCAGCAGCTTAAACGGGAGGTATGGCAATGAGCAGTTCTTC

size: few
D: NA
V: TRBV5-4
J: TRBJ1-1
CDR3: CASSLRDTEAFF
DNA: TGTGCCAGCAGCCTGAGGGACACTGAAGCTTTCTTT

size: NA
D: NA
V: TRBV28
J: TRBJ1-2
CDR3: CASSFGGLYGYTF
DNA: TGTGCCAGCAGTTTCGGGGGACTCTATGGCTACACCTTC

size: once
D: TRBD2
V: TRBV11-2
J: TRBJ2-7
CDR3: CASSLGAGTISYEQYF
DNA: TGTGCCAGCAGCTTAGGAGCTGGGACTATCTCCTACGAGCAGTACTTC

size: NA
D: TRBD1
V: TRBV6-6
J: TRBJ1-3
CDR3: CASSGGTGYSGNTIYF
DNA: TGTGCCAGCAGTGGGGGGACAGGGTACTCTGGAAACACCATATATTTT

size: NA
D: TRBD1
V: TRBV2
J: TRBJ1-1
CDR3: CASRTTGGDIAFF
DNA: TGTGCCAGCAGAACCACAGGGGGCGATATAGCTTTCTTT

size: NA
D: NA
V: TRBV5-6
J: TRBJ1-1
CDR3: CASSPTRGDTEAFF
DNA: TGTGCCAGCAGCCCTACCAGGGGTGACACTGAAGCTTTCTTT

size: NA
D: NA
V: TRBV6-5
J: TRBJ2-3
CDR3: CASSRGASTDTQYF
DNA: TGTGCCAGCAGCCGTGGGGCGAGCACAGATACGCAGTATTTT